A single sample is the source of the 32 T cell receptor beta chains below, sequenced in a study of radiation and T cells in renal cell carcinoma. Profiling relied on immunoSEQ multiplex PCR, and the TCRdb table lists in-frame clones only, not all of them. Here the sample spans just over 150,000 clones, around 90% being singletons. Time point given: blood 2 weeks post-SBRT. Treatment defined: 15 Gy SBRT to primary tumor, nephrectomy 4 weeks later. Specimen: blood, collected from a patient whose treatment included radiotherapy and nephrectomy. These receptors all come from a woman aged 45-65 years with renal cell carcinoma.

This clone was seen only once. The rearrangement links TRBV7-8 to TRBJ1-5; D might be TRBD1 (5 bases). Between the trimmed V and J ends, which lost 2 bases and 1 base, there was a span of 15 bases. Germline V CDR1 and CDR2: SGHVS, FQNEAQ. This CDR3 region has 17 residues. In nucleotides, the CDR3 is TGTGCCAGCAGCTTAAAGTCTGGGGGTCGGAGCAATCAGCCCCAGCATTTT. Translating gives CASSLKSGGRSNQPQHF.

The chain joins TRBV5-4 to TRBJ1-3, with no clear D. Germline loops: CDR1 SGHNT, CDR2 YYREEE (reference sequence). The CDR3 contains 12 residues. Between the trimmed V and J ends, which lost 4 bases and 5 bases, there was a span of 7 bases. The CDR3 reads CASSQGRNTIYF. The CDR3 DNA reads TGTGCCAGCAGCCAAGGGAGAAACACCATATATTTT.

The gene calls are TRBV6-1 and TRBJ2-5, with D maybe TRBD1 (5 bases). The CDR3 is 14 residues long. The V gene's germline CDR1 is MNHNS and CDR2 SASEGT. V gave up 4 bases and J gave up 0 bases, with 9 bases separating them. The CDR3 sequence is CASSATGDQETQYF. The CDR3 bases are TGTGCCAGCAGTGCTACAGGTGACCAAGAGACCCAGTACTTC.

The rearrangement joins TRBV2 to TRBJ2-1, with 9 bases fitting TRBD1. J gave up 6 bases and V 6 bases, and 6 bases lay outside the gene matches. The CDR3 totals 14 residues. Germline V gene sequence: CDR1 SNHLY, CDR2 FYNNEI. The CDR3 sequence is CASRDRGTSNEQFF. DNA for the CDR3: TGTGCCAGCAGGGACAGGGGAACTAGCAATGAGCAGTTCTTC.

The chain joins TRBV5-6 to TRBJ2-5, with 7 positions matching TRBD1. The DNA end favors TRBJ2-7, so the J call may be wrong. Germline CDR1 is SGHDT and CDR2 is YYEEEE. This CDR3 is built from 13 residues. CDR3 sequence: CASSYDRVYEQYF. CDR3 bases: TGTGCCAGCAGCTACGACAGGGTCTACGAGCAGTACTTC.

V usage is TRBV2 and J usage is TRBJ2-5; 12 bases line up with TRBD2. The ends lost 6 bases at V and 6 bases at J; junction bases unmatched: 11. This CDR3 spans 16 amino acids. Germline V gives CDR1 SNHLY, CDR2 FYNNEI. CDR3 in amino acids: CASRPRASGGAQTQYF. The CDR3 DNA follows: TGTGCCAGCAGACCAAGGGCTAGCGGGGGGGCTCAGACCCAGTACTTC. Full variable domain (rest looked up from reference TRBV2 and TRBJ2-5): EPEVTQTPSHQVTQMGQEVILRCVPISNHLYFYWYRQILGQKVEFLVSFYNNEISEKSEIFDDQFSVERPDGSNFTLKIRSTKLEDSAMYFCASRPRASGGAQTQYFGPGTRLLVL.

This clone was recorded only once. The chain combines TRBV2 with TRBJ1-2; 8 bases align to TRBD1. The germline V gene encodes CDR1 SNHLY and CDR2 FYNNEI. V lost 8 bases to trimming and J lost 2 bases; unmatched junction nucleotides: 13. This CDR3 is 16 amino acids long. CDR3 nucleotides: TGTGCCAGCGCAGAGTCAGGGGGCGTCGGGAACTATGGCTACACCTTC. Protein sequence: CASAESGGVGNYGYTF. Combining the CDR3 with reference TRBV2 and TRBJ1-2 gives the whole variable domain EPEVTQTPSHQVTQMGQEVILRCVPISNHLYFYWYRQILGQKVEFLVSFYNNEISEKSEIFDDQFSVERPDGSNFTLKIRSTKLEDSAMYFCASAESGGVGNYGYTFGSGTRLTVV.

The J gene is TRBJ1-4, the V gene TRBV6-1; D ambiguous. The CDR3 is 11 amino acids. The germline CDR1 and CDR2 sequences are MNHNS and SASEGT. V was trimmed by 7 bases and J by 8 bases, leaving 8 bases between them. This chain's CDR3 is CASTKKEKLFF. The DNA for the CDR3 is TGTGCCAGCACCAAGAAGGAAAAACTGTTTTTT.

The chain uses TRBV19 and TRBJ2-1, with 7 nucleotides matching TRBD2. This CDR3 comprises 15 residues. Germline lookup yields CDR1 LNHDA and CDR2 SQIVND (reference sequence). J gave up 6 bases and V 3 bases, and 8 bases lay outside the gene matches. CDR3 coding DNA: TGTGCCAGTAGTATCTATGCGGGGGAGTTCAATGAGCAGTTCTTC. Protein sequence: CASSIYAGEFNEQFF.

The gene calls are TRBV7-9 and TRBJ2-2, with no clear D. The CDR3 is 14 residues long. V shed 8 bases and J shed 1 base, with 11 bases lying between them. Germline V gives CDR1 SEHNR, CDR2 FQNEAQ (reference sequence). The CDR3 loop is CASGPSGNTGELFF. The CDR3 DNA reads as TGTGCCAGCGGACCTTCGGGGAACACCGGGGAGCTGTTTTTT.

The gene calls are TRBV4-3 and TRBJ1-2; TRBD1 matches 8 bases. Trimming cost V 4 bases and J 6 bases; bases outside gene matches: 4. Per the germline V gene, CDR1 is LGHNA and CDR2 is YSLEER. The CDR3 extends over 13 amino acids. The CDR3 reads CASSPTTGDGYTF. The CDR3 DNA is TGCGCCAGCAGCCCAACGACAGGGGATGGCTACACCTTC.

CDR3 residues: CADEDLWGYTF. DNA of the CDR3: TGTGCCGACGAAGACCTCTGGGGCTACACCTTC. V is TRBV6-1 and J is TRBJ1-2; D unclear. The CDR3 extends over 11 amino acids. V lost 11 bases and J lost 8, with 15 bases in between. Looked up from germline, CDR1 is MNHNS and CDR2 is SASEGT.

The V call is TRBV12-5, the J call TRBJ1-1; D is undetermined. The V gene lost 3 bases and the J gene lost 3 bases, with 8 bases spanning the gap. The CDR3 spans 13 residues. Per the germline V gene, CDR1 is LGHNT and CDR2 is FRNRAP. The CDR3 loop is CASGLRFDTEAFF. The DNA for the CDR3 is TGTGCTAGTGGTTTAAGGTTTGACACTGAAGCTTTCTTT.

The chain employs TRBV4-1 and TRBJ2-7; no definite D call. Germline V lookup: CDR1 MGHRA, CDR2 YSYEKL. V dropped 4 bases and J dropped 5 bases, with 9 bases sitting between them. The CDR3 runs to 12 residues. In DNA, the CDR3 is TGCGCCAGCAGCCCCAACACCAACGAGCAGTACTTC. Protein: CASSPNTNEQYF.

On this clone: In the same sample, other DNA sequences code for this CDR3. The chain combines TRBV19 with TRBJ2-2, with D perhaps matching TRBD1 (5 bases). Trimming cost V 4 bases and J 5 bases, with 11 bases left between them. Germline lookup yields CDR1 LNHDA and CDR2 SQIVND (reference sequence). The CDR3 has 14 amino acids. The CDR3 region has the DNA TGTGCCAGTAGTACCCAGGGTACAACCGGGGAGCTGTTTTTT. Protein product: CASSTQGTTGELFF.

The rearrangement joins TRBV6-1 to TRBJ1-1; the D gene is possibly TRBD1 (6 bases). The CDR3 totals 15 residues. In germline, CDR1 is MNHNS, CDR2 SASEGT. V was pared by 3 bases and J by 0 bases, with 11 bases between. DNA of the CDR3: TGTGCCAGCAGTGACTGGGGGCGGTTGAACACTGAAGCTTTCTTT. This translates into CASSDWGRLNTEAFF.

This chain links TRBV28 with TRBJ2-6; D remains unclear. Trimming took 6 bases from V and 0 from J, leaving 12 bases between them. Germline V CDR1 and CDR2: MDHEN, SYDVKM. The CDR3 spans 16 residues. CDR3 nucleotides: TGTGCCAGCAGCAAGGCAGCGAGCTCTGGGGCCAACGTCCTGACTTTC. Translating it yields CASSKAASSGANVLTF.

V gene TRBV18 combines with J gene TRBJ2-7; TRBD2 matches 11 bases. CDR3 length: 14 amino acids. The V gene's germline CDR1 is KGHSH and CDR2 LQKENI. Unmatched junction bases numbered 4, after V lost 3 bases and J lost 6 bases. The chain's CDR3 is CASSPIAGGREQYF. The CDR3 coding sequence is TGTGCCAGCTCACCGATAGCGGGGGGGCGCGAGCAGTACTTC.

This rearrangement joins TRBV19 to TRBJ1-3; D not certain. Germline lookup yields CDR1 LNHDA and CDR2 SQIVND (reference sequence). This CDR3 region has 14 residues. V was trimmed by 5 bases and J by 0 bases, leaving 8 bases between them. DNA for the CDR3: TGTGCCAGTAGTCTCCGATTCTCTGGAAACACCATATATTTT. Its translation: CASSLRFSGNTIYF. The full variable domain, rest sourced from reference TRBV19 and TRBJ1-3, is DGGITQSPKYLFRKEGQNVTLSCEQNLNHDAMYWYRQDPGQGLRLIYYSQIVNDFQKGDIAEGYSVSREKKESFPLTVTSAQKNPTAFYLCASSLRFSGNTIYFGEGSWLTVV.

The chain has TRBV7-2 and TRBJ2-5; 15 nucleotides agree with TRBD2. Germline CDR1 SGHTA, CDR2 FQGNSA. V dropped 6 bases and J dropped 2; count of bases not matched to a gene: 10. The CDR3 extends over 18 amino acids. The CDR3 loop reads CASSRTGTSGGLQETQYF. The CDR3 DNA is TGTGCCAGCAGTCGAACCGGGACTAGCGGGGGGTTACAAGAGACCCAGTACTTC.

This clone was detected only a few times. V and J are TRBV6-4 and TRBJ1-2, with D possibly matching TRBD1 (6 bases). V was shortened by 2 bases and J by 8 bases, with 9 bases between the two germline ends. The length of the CDR3 is 12 residues. CDR1 MRHNA and CDR2 SNTAGT come from the germline V gene. The CDR3 DNA sequence: TGTGCCAGCAGTGACCAGGGGCTGGGCTACACCTTC. Translation gives CASSDQGLGYTF.

The V call is TRBV15, the J call TRBJ2-1; 11 nucleotides agree with TRBD2. The CDR3 has 15 amino acids. Per the germline V gene, CDR1 is LNHNV and CDR2 is YYDKDF (reference sequence). The ends lost 1 base at V and 8 bases at J; junction bases unmatched: 4. As DNA, the CDR3 is TGTGCCACCAGCAGAGGGACTAGCGGGCGGGATGAGCAGTTCTTC. Encoded protein: CATSRGTSGRDEQFF.

V and J are TRBV2 and TRBJ1-2; the D gene is possibly TRBD1 (5 bases). The germline gives CDR1 SNHLY, CDR2 FYNNEI. V gave up 4 bases and J gave up 3 bases, with 12 bases separating them. The CDR3 spans 14 residues. The CDR3 region is CASSVDQGYYGYTF. The CDR3 DNA sequence: TGTGCCAGCAGTGTCGACCAGGGCTACTATGGCTACACCTTC. The full variable domain, in which reference TRBV2 and TRBJ1-2 provide the parts outside the CDR3, is EPEVTQTPSHQVTQMGQEVILRCVPISNHLYFYWYRQILGQKVEFLVSFYNNEISEKSEIFDDQFSVERPDGSNFTLKIRSTKLEDSAMYFCASSVDQGYYGYTFGSGTRLTVV.

This rearrangement joins TRBV6-5 to TRBJ2-5, with 8 positions matching TRBD2. This CDR3 has 12 residues. Germline-derived CDR1 and CDR2 are MNHEY and SVGAGI. The CDR3 sequence: CATGGEGETQYF. CDR3 bases: TGTGCAACCGGGGGGGAGGGAGAGACCCAGTACTTC.

This clone is a singleton in its sample. A read error may account for a junction end that differs from germline. The CDR3 coding sequence is TGTGCCAGCAGGGAAGCTAGGACTCCTGGACCCGGCTACACCTTC. This sequence encodes CASREARTPGPGYTF. This sequence joins TRBV2 and TRBJ1-2; D call uncertain. CDR3 length equals 15 residues. Per germline, CDR1 SNHLY and CDR2 FYNNEI. Together with reference TRBV2 and TRBJ1-2, the CDR3 gives the full variable domain: EPEVTQTPSHQVTQMGQEVILRCVPISNHLYFYWYRQILGQKVEFLVSFYNNEISEKSEIFDDQFSVERPDGSNFTLKIRSTKLEDSAMYFCASREARTPGPGYTFGSGTRLTVV.

This clone is a singleton in its sample. The chain combines TRBV5-1 with TRBJ2-7, with TRBD1 matching 8 bases. This CDR3 is 15 amino acids long. Germline V gene sequence: CDR1 SGHRS, CDR2 YFSETQ. Trimming cost V 4 bases and J 0 bases; bases outside gene matches: 6. CDR3 DNA: TGCGCCAGCAGCCCTCGGACAGGGACCTCCTACGAGCAGTACTTC. This gives the protein CASSPRTGTSYEQYF.

This clone is a singleton in its sample. The V call is TRBV19, the J call TRBJ1-2; no definite D call. CDR3 length: 15 residues. CDR1 LNHDA and CDR2 SQIVND come from the germline V gene (reference sequence). V was pared by 9 bases and J by 4 bases, with 21 bases between. The CDR3 loop is CASSSPTSFPYGYTF. DNA of the CDR3: TGTGCCAGCTCCAGTCCAACCTCTTTCCCCTATGGCTACACCTTC.

CDR3: CASSVYRGRQETQYF. Here the CDR3 DNA reads TGTGCCAGCAGTGTTTACCGGGGGAGGCAAGAGACCCAGTACTTC. This chain joins TRBV25-1 and TRBJ2-5; D may be TRBD2 (6 bases). V dropped 4 bases and J dropped 2 bases, with 14 bases sitting between them. From germline, CDR1 is MGHDK and CDR2 SYGVNS. The CDR3 loop spans 15 amino acids.

The chain recombines TRBV11-2 with TRBJ1-2, with a possible D match to TRBD1 (6 bases). V shed 5 bases and J shed 1 base, with 11 bases lying between them. This CDR3 has 14 amino acids. Looked up from germline, CDR1 is SGHAT and CDR2 is FQNNGV. The CDR3 spells CASSRQQGNYGYTF. CDR3 nucleotides: TGTGCCAGCAGCCGGCAACAGGGTAACTATGGCTACACCTTC.

Here the CDR3 DNA reads TGCAGCGTTGAAGGTCACCGGGACAGGGGGGGATTGAACACTGAAGCTTTCTTT. Its protein product is CSVEGHRDRGGLNTEAFF. The J gene is TRBJ1-1, the V gene TRBV29-1, with TRBD1 identical over 11 bases. The junction had 10 bases not matched to a gene; V was cut back by 1 base and J by 0 bases. Germline loops: CDR1 SQVTM, CDR2 ANQGSEA. CDR3 length equals 18 residues.

The rearrangement uses TRBV19 and TRBJ2-4, with a tentative D call TRBD2 (6 bases). Germline V gives CDR1 LNHDA, CDR2 SQIVND (reference sequence). Deletions cut 6 bases from V and 1 base from J, with 16 bases between. The CDR3 totals 16 residues. The DNA of the CDR3 is TGTGCCAGTAGAGGAGGGTCCACGGGGGCCAAAAACATTCAGTACTTC. It codes for CASRGGSTGAKNIQYF.

The V call is TRBV7-9, the J call TRBJ1-2, with 7 bases aligning to TRBD1. Germline V gene sequence: CDR1 SEHNR, CDR2 FQNEAQ (reference sequence). Trimming at V came to 6 bases and at J to 6 bases, leaving 13 bases not matched to a gene. The CDR3 has 15 residues. CDR3: CASRKGATGDNGYTF. As DNA, the CDR3 is TGTGCCAGCAGAAAAGGGGCCACAGGGGATAATGGCTACACCTTC.